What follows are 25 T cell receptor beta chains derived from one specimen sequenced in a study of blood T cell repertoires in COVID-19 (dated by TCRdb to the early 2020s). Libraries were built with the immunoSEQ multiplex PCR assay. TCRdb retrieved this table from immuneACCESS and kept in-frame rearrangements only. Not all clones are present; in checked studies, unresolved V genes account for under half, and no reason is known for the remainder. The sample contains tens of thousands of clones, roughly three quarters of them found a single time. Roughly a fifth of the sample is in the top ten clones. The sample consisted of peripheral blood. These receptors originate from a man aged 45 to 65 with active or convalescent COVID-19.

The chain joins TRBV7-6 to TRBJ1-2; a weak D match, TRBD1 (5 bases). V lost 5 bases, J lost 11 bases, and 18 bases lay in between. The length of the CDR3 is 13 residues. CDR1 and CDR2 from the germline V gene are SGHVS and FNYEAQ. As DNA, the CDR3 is TGTGCCAGCAGCATAGGAGGGACTGAAATTTACACCTTC. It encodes CASSIGGTEIYTF. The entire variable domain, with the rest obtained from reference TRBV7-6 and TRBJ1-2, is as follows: GAGVSQSPRYKVTKRGQDVALRCDPISGHVSLYWYRQALGQGPEFLTYFNYEAQQDKSGLPNDRFSAERPEGSISTLTIQRTEQRDSAMYRCASSIGGTEIYTFGSGTRLTVV.

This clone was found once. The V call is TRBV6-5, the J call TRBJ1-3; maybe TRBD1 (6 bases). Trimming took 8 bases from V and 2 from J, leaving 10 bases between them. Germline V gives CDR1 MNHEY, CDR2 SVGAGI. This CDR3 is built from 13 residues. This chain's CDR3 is CASSTGTGNTIYF. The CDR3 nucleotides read TGTGCCAGCTCTACAGGGACTGGAAACACCATATATTTT.

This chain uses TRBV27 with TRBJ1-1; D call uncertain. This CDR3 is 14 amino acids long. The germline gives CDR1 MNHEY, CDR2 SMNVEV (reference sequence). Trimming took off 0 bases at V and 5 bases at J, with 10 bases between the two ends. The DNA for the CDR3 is TGTGCCAGCAGTTTATCGGAGGCTGTTACTGAAGCTTTCTTT. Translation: CASSLSEAVTEAFF.

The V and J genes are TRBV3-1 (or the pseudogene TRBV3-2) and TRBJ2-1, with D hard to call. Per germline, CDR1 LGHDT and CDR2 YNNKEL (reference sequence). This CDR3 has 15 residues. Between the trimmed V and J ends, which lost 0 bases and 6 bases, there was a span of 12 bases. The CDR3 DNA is TGTGCCAGCAGCCAAGAAATTGGCCTTTCCAATGAGCAGTTCTTC. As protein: CASSQEIGLSNEQFF.

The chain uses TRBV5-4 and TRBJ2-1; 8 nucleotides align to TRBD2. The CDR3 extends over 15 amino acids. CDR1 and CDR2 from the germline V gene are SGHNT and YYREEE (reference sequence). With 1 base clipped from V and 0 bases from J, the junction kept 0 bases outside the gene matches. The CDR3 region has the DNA TGTGCCAGCAGCTTGACTAGCGGCTCCTACAATGAGCAGTTCTTC. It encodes CASSLTSGSYNEQFF.

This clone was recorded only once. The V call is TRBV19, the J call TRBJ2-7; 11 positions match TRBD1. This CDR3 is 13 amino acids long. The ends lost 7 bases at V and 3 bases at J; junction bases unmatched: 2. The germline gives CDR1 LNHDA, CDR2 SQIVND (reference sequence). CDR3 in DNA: TGTGCCAGTATGGGGACAGGGGGCTACGAGCAGTACTTC. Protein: CASMGTGGYEQYF.

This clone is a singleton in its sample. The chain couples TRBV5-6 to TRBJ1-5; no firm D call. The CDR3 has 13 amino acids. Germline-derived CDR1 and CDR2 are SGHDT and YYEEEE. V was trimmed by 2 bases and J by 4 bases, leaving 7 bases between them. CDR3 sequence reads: CASSFSRNQPQHF. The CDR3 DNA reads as TGTGCCAGCAGCTTTTCCAGAAATCAGCCCCAGCATTTT.

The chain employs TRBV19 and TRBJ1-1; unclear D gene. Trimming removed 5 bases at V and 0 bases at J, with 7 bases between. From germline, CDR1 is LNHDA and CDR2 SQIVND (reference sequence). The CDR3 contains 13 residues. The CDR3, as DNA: TGTGCCAGTAGTGTACTCATGAACACTGAAGCTTTCTTT. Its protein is CASSVLMNTEAFF.

The CDR3 spells CASSSSGTPYEQYF. The CDR3 DNA follows: TGTGCCAGCAGCTCCTCCGGGACACCTTACGAGCAGTACTTC. This chain connects TRBV11-3 to TRBJ2-7; TRBD1 is a possible D gene (6 bases). CDR3 length: 14 residues. Trimming removed 4 bases from V and 4 bases from J, with 14 bases in between. Germline CDR1 reads SGHNT; CDR2 reads YENEEA.

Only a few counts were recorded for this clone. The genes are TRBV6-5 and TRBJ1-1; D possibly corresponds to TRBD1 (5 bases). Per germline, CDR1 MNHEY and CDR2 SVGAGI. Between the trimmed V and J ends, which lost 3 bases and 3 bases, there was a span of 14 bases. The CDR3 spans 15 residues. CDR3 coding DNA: TGTGCCAGCAGTTATGGGGACTCTTCCTACACTGAAGCTTTCTTT. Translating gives CASSYGDSSYTEAFF.

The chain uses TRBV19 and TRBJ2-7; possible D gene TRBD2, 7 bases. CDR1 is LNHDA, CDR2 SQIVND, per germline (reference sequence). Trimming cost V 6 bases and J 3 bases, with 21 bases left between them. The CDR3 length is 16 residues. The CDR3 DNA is TGTGCCAGTAGATCTGACAAGGGCGGGGGCAACTACGAGCAGTACTTC. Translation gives CASRSDKGGGNYEQYF.

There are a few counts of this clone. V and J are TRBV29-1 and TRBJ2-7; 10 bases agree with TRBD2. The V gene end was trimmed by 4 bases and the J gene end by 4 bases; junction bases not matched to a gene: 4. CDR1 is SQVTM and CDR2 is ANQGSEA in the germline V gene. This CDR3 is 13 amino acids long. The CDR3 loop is CSVVAGGPYEQYF. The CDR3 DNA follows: TGCAGCGTTGTAGCGGGAGGACCTTACGAGCAGTACTTC.

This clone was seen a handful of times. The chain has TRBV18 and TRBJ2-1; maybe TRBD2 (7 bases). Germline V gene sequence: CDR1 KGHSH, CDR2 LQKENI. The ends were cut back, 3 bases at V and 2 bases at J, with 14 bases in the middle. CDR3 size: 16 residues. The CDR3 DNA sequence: TGTGCCAGCTCACCCACGGGGGGCTTTACCTACAATGAGCAGTTCTTC. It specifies CASSPTGGFTYNEQFF.

The CDR3 region is CASSLEGTGGLDHTF. The CDR3 DNA is TGCGCCAGCAGCTTGGAGGGGACAGGGGGTCTGGATCACACCTTC. This chain links TRBV5-1 with TRBJ1-2, with TRBD1 matching over 11 bases. The V segment lost 0 bases and the J segment 12 bases; nucleotides outside the gene matches: 10. The CDR3 is 15 residues long. Germline CDR1 SGHRS, CDR2 YFSETQ.

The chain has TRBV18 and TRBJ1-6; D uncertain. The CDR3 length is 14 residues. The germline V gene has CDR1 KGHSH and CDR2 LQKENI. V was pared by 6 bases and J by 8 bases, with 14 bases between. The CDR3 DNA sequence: TGTGCCAGCTCCGTACGTAATGCAGATTCACCCCTCCACTTT. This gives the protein CASSVRNADSPLHF.

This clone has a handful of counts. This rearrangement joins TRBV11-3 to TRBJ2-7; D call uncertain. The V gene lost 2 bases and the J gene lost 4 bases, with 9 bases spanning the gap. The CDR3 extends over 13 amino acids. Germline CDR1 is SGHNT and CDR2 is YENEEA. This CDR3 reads CASSLNRQYEQYF. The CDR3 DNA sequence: TGTGCCAGCAGCTTAAACAGACAATACGAGCAGTACTTC.

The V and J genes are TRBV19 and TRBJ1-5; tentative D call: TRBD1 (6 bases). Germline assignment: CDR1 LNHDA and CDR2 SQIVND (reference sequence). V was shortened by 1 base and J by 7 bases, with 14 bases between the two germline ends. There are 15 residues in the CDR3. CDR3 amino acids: CASSIAWGGGQPQHF. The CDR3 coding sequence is TGTGCCAGTAGTATAGCGTGGGGGGGCGGGCAGCCCCAGCATTTT. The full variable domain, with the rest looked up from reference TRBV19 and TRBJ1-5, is DGGITQSPKYLFRKEGQNVTLSCEQNLNHDAMYWYRQDPGQGLRLIYYSQIVNDFQKGDIAEGYSVSREKKESFPLTVTSAQKNPTAFYLCASSIAWGGGQPQHFGDGTRLSIL.

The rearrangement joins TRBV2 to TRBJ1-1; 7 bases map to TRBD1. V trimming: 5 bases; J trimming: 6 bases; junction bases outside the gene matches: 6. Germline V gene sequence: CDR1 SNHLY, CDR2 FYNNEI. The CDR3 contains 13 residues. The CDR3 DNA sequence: TGTGCCAGCAGTTCAACAGGGGCCTCTGAAGCTTTCTTT. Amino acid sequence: CASSSTGASEAFF.

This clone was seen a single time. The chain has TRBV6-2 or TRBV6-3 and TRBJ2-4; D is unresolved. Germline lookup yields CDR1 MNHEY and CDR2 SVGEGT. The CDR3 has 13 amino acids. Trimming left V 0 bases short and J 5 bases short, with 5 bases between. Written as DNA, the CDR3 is TGTGCCAGCAGTTACTCCGTTCAAAACATTCAGTACTTC. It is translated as CASSYSVQNIQYF.

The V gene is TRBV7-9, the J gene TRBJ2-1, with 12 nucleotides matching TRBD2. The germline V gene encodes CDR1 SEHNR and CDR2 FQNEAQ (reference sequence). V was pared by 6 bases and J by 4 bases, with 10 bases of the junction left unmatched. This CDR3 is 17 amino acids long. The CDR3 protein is CASRKATGLAGYNEQFF. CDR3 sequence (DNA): TGTGCCAGCAGAAAAGCCACCGGACTAGCGGGGTACAATGAGCAGTTCTTC. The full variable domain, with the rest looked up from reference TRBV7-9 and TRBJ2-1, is DTGVSQNPRHKITKRGQNVTFRCDPISEHNRLYWYRQTLGQGPEFLTYFQNEAQLEKSRLLSDRFSAERPKGSFSTLEIQRTEQGDSAMYLCASRKATGLAGYNEQFFGPGTRLTVL.

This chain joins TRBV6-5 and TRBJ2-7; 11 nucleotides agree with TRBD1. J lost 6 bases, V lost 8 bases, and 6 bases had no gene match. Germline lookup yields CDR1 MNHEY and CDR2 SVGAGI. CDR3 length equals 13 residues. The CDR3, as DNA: TGTGCCAGCCAAGGACAGGGGGCGCCCGAGCAGTACTTC. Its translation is CASQGQGAPEQYF.

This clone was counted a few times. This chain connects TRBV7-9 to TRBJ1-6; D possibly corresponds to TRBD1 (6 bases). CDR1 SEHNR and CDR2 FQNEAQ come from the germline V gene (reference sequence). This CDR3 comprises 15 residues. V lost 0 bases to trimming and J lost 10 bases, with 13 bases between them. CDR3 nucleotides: TGTGCCAGCAGCTTAGCGCCTGGGGGCCGATCACCCCTCCACTTT. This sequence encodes CASSLAPGGRSPLHF.

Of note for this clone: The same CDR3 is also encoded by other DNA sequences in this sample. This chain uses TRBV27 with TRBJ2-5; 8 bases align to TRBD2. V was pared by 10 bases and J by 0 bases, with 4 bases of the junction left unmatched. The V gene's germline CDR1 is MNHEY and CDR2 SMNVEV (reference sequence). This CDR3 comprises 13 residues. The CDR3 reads CATGGGNQETQYF. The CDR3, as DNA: TGTGCCACCGGCGGGGGGAACCAAGAGACCCAGTACTTC.

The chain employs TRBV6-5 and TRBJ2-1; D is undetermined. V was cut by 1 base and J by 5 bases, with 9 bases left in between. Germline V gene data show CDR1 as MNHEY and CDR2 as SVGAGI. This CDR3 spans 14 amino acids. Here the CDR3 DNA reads TGTGCCAGCAGTTACTATAGTGGAGACAATGAGCAGTTCTTC. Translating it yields CASSYYSGDNEQFF.

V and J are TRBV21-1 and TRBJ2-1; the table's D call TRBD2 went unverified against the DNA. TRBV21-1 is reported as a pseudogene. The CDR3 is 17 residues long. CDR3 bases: TGTGCCAGCAGCCCTCTCCTCGAGCGGAAGCGTTACAATGAGCAGTTCTTC. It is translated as CASSPLLERKRYNEQFF.